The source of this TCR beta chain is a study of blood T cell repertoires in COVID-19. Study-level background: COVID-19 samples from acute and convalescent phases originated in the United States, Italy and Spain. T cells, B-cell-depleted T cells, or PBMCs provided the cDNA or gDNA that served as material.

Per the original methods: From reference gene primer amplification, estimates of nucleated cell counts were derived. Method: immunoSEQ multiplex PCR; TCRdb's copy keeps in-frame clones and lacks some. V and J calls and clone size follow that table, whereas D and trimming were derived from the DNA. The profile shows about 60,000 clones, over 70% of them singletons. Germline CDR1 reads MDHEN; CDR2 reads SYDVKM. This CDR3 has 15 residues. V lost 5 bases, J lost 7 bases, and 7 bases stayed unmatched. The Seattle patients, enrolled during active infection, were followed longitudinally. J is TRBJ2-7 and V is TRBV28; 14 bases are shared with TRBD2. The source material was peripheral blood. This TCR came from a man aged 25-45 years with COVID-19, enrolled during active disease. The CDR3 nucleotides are TGTGCCAGCAGTGGAGGGACTAGCGGGAGAGATGAGCAGTACTTC. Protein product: CASSGGTSGRDEQYF.